The next 14 T cell receptor beta chains were all read from a single sample in a study of T cell repertoires and HLA-DP antigens. After 15 days' expansion, CD4+ cells were restimulated 20 to 25 h with HeLa expressing allogeneic DPB1. Cells were stimulated with HeLa cells transduced with HLA-DPA1/DPB1, HLA-DM, invariant chain and CD80. Clones were sequenced by immunoSEQ multiplex PCR, and TCRdb holds only the in-frame ones, with some missing. The table records over 3,000 clones, approximately 82% of them present only once. Sequenced: CD137- CD4+ T cells from cultured PBMCs. The receptor source for this set is a woman younger than 35 in good health and CMV-seronegative.

This clone appeared a few times. The chain links TRBV2 to TRBJ2-1; D might be TRBD2 (5 bases). Germline-derived CDR1 and CDR2 are SNHLY and FYNNEI. CDR3 length equals 16 residues. With 7 bases removed from V and 10 bases from J, the gap between germline ends came to 26 bases. DNA of the CDR3: TGTGCCAGCACCCTTCGGGGTAGCGATTTGCGTAGCGAGCAGTTCTTC. Its protein is CASTLRGSDLRSEQFF.

The rearrangement joins TRBV11-1 to TRBJ2-5, with D perhaps TRBD1 (7 bases). The V gene lost 5 bases and the J gene lost 0 bases, with 16 bases spanning the gap. The CDR3 spans 16 residues. Per the germline V gene, CDR1 is SGHAT and CDR2 is FQDESV (reference sequence). The CDR3 DNA is TGTGCCAGCAGCCGGGGGCGGCAGGGGGACCAAGAGACCCAGTACTTC. Its protein is CASSRGRQGDQETQYF.

The chain is built from TRBV5-5 and TRBJ2-7; D assignment may be TRBD1 or TRBD2 (5 bases each). The V and J ends lost 2 bases and 5 bases respectively, with 14 bases between them. CDR1 and CDR2 (germline): SGHKS, YYEKEE (reference sequence). This CDR3 has 14 residues. The CDR3 sequence is CASSFPGRGNEQYF. The CDR3 DNA is TGTGCCAGCAGCTTCCCGGGACGAGGCAACGAGCAGTACTTC.

This clone was recorded once. The chain recombines TRBV28 with TRBJ2-5; D gene uncertain. V shed 7 bases and J shed 4 bases, with 10 bases lying between them. In germline, CDR1 is MDHEN, CDR2 SYDVKM. The CDR3 runs 12 residues. In DNA, the CDR3 is TGTGCCAGCACCGGTCCCCTAGAGACCCAGTACTTC. Its translation is CASTGPLETQYF.

V is TRBV11-1 and J is TRBJ2-2; the D is unclear. Germline V gene sequence: CDR1 SGHAT, CDR2 FQDESV (reference sequence). This CDR3 is built from 14 residues. The V and J ends lost 5 bases and 2 bases respectively, with 9 bases between them. The CDR3 bases are TGTGCCAGCAGCAAGGGCCTTAACACCGGGGAGCTGTTTTTT. Protein sequence: CASSKGLNTGELFF.

The gene calls are TRBV2 and TRBJ1-2, with 11 nucleotides matching TRBD1. Germline assignment: CDR1 SNHLY and CDR2 FYNNEI. The CDR3 sequence is 14 residues long. V dropped 6 bases and J dropped 0; count of bases not matched to a gene: 0. CDR3 bases: TGTGCCAGCAGGGGACAGGGGGCTAACTATGGCTACACCTTC. Protein sequence: CASRGQGANYGYTF.

The V and J genes are TRBV4-3 and TRBJ2-3; D gene unclear. The germline V gene has CDR1 LGHNA and CDR2 YSLEER. The CDR3 consists of 15 residues. V shed 1 base and J shed 0 bases, with 8 bases lying between them. The CDR3 sequence is CASSQVTGSTDTQYF. The CDR3 DNA is TGCGCCAGCAGCCAAGTAACGGGTAGCACAGATACGCAGTATTTT.

The rearrangement uses TRBV5-1 and TRBJ2-2; 11 nucleotides agree with TRBD2. With V trimmed by 2 bases and J by 4 bases, 7 bases remained unmatched. Germline V lookup: CDR1 SGHRS, CDR2 YFSETQ. This CDR3 spans 17 amino acids. The CDR3 DNA follows: TGCGCCAGCAGCTTTACCCTAGCGGGAGGACTCACCGGGGAGCTGTTTTTT. The encoded protein is CASSFTLAGGLTGELFF.

V and J are TRBV5-8 and TRBJ1-1, with 8 bases that match TRBD1. Germline V gives CDR1 SGHTS, CDR2 YDEGEE. This CDR3 contains 15 residues. Trimming cost V 4 bases and J 1 base; bases outside gene matches: 6. The CDR3 is CASSHRTGRNTEAFF. The CDR3 DNA reads TGTGCCAGCAGCCACAGGACAGGGCGGAACACTGAAGCTTTCTTT.

The rearrangement uses TRBV18 and TRBJ2-3, with no clear D. Germline V lookup: CDR1 KGHSH, CDR2 LQKENI. Trimming took 4 bases from V and 0 from J, leaving 5 bases between them. The CDR3 runs to 13 residues. CDR3 loop: CASSHPSTDTQYF. The CDR3 DNA is TGTGCCAGCTCACACCCTAGCACAGATACGCAGTATTTT.

The chain links TRBV10-2 to TRBJ2-1; 11 bases line up with TRBD2. CDR3 size: 12 residues. After removal of 9 bases from V and 10 bases from J, the junction contained 5 bases not matched to a gene. Looked up from germline, CDR1 is WSHSY and CDR2 is SAAADI. This CDR3 reads CASRLAGYEQFF. The CDR3 DNA follows: TGCGCCAGTAGACTAGCGGGATACGAGCAGTTCTTC.

The table lists this clone with a count of one. The chain carries TRBV5-1 and TRBJ2-1; weak D call: TRBD2 (5 bases). V lost 2 bases to trimming and J lost 7 bases, with 16 bases between them. CDR1 and CDR2 (germline): SGHRS, YFSETQ. The CDR3 is 15 amino acids. The CDR3 DNA reads TGCGCCAGCAGCTTATTCGGGGTCGCGAGTAATGAGCAGTTCTTC. As protein: CASSLFGVASNEQFF.

This clone was seen once. This rearrangement joins TRBV7-9 to TRBJ2-7; D is unclear. The germline V and J ends were trimmed by 2 bases and 1 base, with 9 bases remaining between them. The CDR3 is made up of 14 amino acids. Looked up from germline, CDR1 is SEHNR and CDR2 is FQNEAQ (reference sequence). In nucleotides, the CDR3 is TGTGCCAGCAGCTTATCTTCTGGGTCCTACGAGCAGTACTTC. As protein: CASSLSSGSYEQYF.

The J gene is TRBJ2-1, the V gene TRBV15; maybe TRBD2 (6 bases). Germline CDR1 reads LNHNV; CDR2 reads YYDKDF (reference sequence). This CDR3 region has 14 residues. Deletions cut 4 bases from V and 4 bases from J, with 11 bases between. The CDR3 loop reads CATSILGLYNEQFF. The CDR3 DNA is TGTGCCACCAGCATACTGGGACTGTACAATGAGCAGTTCTTC.